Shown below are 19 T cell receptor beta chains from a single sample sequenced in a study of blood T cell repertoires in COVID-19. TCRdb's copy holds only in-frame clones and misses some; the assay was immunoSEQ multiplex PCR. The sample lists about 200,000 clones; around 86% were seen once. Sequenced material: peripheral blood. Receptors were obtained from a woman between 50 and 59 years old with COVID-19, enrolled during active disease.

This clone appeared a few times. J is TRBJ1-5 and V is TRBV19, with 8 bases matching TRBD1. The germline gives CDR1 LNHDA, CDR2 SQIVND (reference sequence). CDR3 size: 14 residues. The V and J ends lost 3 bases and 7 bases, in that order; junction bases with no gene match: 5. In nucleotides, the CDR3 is TGTGCCAGTAGTATGCAGGGGGCCGGACAGCCCCAGCATTTT. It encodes CASSMQGAGQPQHF.

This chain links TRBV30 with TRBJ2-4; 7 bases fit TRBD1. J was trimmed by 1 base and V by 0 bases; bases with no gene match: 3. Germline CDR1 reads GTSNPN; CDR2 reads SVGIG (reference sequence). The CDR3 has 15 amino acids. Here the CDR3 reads CAWSVKGQAKNIQYF. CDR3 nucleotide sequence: TGTGCCTGGAGTGTCAAGGGACAGGCCAAAAACATTCAGTACTTC.

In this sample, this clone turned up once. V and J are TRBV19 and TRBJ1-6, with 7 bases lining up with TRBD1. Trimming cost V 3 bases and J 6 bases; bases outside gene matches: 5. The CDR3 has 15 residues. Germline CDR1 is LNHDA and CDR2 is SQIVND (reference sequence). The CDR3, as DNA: TGTGCCAGTAGTATTGGAACAGGGGCTAATTCACCCCTCCACTTT. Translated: CASSIGTGANSPLHF.

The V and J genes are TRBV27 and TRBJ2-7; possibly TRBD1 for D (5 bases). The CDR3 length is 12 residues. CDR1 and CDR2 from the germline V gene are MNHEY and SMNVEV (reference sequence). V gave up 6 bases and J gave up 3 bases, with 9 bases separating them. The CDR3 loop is CASRGQFYEQYF. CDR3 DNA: TGTGCCAGCAGGGGGCAGTTCTACGAGCAGTACTTC.

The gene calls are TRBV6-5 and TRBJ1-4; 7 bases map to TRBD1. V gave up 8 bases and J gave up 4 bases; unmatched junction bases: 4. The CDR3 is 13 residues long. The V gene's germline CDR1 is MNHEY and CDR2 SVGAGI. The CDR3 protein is CASSDRVNEKLFF. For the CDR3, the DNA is TGTGCCAGCTCCGACAGGGTTAATGAAAAACTGTTTTTT.

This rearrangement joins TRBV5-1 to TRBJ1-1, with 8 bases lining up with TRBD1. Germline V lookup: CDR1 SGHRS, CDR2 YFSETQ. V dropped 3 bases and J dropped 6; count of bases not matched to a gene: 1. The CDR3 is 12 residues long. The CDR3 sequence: CASSWTGSEAFF. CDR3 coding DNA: TGCGCCAGCAGCTGGACAGGGTCTGAAGCTTTCTTT.

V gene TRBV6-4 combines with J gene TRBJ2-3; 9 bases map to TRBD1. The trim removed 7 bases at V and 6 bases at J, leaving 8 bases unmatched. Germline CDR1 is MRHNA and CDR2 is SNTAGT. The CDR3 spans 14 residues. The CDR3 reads CASKPGQGSDTQYF. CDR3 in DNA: TGTGCCAGCAAGCCGGGACAGGGATCTGATACGCAGTATTTT.

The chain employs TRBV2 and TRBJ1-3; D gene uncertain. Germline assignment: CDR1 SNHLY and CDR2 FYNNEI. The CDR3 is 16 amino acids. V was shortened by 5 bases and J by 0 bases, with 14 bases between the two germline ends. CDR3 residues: CASSLASGFSGNTIYF. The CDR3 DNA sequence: TGTGCCAGCAGTCTAGCTAGCGGCTTCTCTGGAAACACCATATATTTT.

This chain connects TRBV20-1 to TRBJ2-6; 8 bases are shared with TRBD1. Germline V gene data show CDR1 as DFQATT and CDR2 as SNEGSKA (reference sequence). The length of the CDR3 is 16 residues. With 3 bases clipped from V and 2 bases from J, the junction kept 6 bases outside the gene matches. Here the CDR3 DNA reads TGCAGTGCTAGTCGGGGCAGGGGGCCTGGGGCCAACGTCCTGACTTTC. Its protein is CSASRGRGPGANVLTF.

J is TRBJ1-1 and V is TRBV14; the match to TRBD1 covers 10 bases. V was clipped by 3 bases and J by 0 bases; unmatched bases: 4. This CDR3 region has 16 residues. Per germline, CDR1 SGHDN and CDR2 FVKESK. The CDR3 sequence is CASSQRQGALNTEAFF. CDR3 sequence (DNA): TGTGCCAGCAGCCAGAGACAGGGGGCCCTGAACACTGAAGCTTTCTTT.

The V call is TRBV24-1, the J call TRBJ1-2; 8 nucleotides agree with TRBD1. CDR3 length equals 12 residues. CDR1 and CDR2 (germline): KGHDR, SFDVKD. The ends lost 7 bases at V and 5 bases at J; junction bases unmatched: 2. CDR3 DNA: TGTGCCACCAGCCGACAGGGGTATGGCTACACCTTC. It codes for CATSRQGYGYTF.

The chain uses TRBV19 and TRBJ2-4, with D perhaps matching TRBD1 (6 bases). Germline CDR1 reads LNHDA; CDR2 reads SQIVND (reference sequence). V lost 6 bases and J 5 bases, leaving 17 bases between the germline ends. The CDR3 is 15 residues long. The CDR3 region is CASSQPQGIQNIQYF. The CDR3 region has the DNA TGTGCCAGTAGCCAACCTCAGGGGATCCAAAACATTCAGTACTTC.

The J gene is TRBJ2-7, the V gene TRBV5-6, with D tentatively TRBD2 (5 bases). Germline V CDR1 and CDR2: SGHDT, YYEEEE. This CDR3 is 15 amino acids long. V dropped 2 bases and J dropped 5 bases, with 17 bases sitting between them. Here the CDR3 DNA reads TGTGCCAGCAGCTTCTCAATCCGGGGTGTCGACGAGCAGTACTTC. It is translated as CASSFSIRGVDEQYF.

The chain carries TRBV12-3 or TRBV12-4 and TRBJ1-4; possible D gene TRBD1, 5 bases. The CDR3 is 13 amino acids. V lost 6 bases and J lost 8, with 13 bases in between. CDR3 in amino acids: CASRWGPREKLFF. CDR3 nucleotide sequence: TGTGCCAGCAGGTGGGGCCCCAGAGAAAAACTGTTTTTT.

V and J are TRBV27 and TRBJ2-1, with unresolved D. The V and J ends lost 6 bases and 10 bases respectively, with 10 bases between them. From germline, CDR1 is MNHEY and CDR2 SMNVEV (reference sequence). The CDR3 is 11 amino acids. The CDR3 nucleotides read TGTGCCAGCAGCCAGGCTGACGAGCAGTTCTTC. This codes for CASSQADEQFF.

The CDR3 bases are TGTGCCAGCAGCTGGGACTGGTCTAGCACAGATACGCAGTATTTT. Translation gives CASSWDWSSTDTQYF. This chain joins TRBV7-8 and TRBJ2-3, with a tentative D call TRBD2 (6 bases). Germline V lookup: CDR1 SGHVS, CDR2 FQNEAQ. This CDR3 contains 15 residues. V dropped 4 bases and J dropped 0 bases, with 11 bases sitting between them.

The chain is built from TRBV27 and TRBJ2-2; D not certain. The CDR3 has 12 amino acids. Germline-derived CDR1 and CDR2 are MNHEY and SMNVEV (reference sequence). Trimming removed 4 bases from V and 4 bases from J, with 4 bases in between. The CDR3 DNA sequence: TGTGCCAGCAGTTCGGGCACCGGGGAGCTGTTTTTT. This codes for CASSSGTGELFF.

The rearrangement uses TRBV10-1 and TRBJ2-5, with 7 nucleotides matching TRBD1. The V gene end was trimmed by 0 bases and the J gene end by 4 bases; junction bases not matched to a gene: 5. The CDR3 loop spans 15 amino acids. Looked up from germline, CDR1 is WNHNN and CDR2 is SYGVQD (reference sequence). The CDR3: CASSESGRGRETQYF. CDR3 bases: TGCGCCAGCAGTGAGTCAGGAAGGGGGCGAGAGACCCAGTACTTC.

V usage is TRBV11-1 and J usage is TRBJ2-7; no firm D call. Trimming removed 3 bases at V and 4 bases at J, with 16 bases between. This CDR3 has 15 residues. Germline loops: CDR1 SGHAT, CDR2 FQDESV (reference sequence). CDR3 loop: CASSFLALREYEQYF. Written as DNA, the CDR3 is TGTGCCAGCAGCTTCCTTGCACTCCGAGAATACGAGCAGTACTTC.